These T cell receptor beta chains were read from a single sample in a study of shared T cell receptors in the human thymus. Profiling relied on immunoSEQ multiplex PCR, and the TCRdb table lists in-frame clones only, not all of them. The sample consists of 550,000 to 800,000 clones, over 75% of them appearing once. This same sample was also part of a study on human thymus T cells.

The specimen was thymocytes. These receptors all come from a girl in the first two years of life with a congenital heart defect. CDR3s include the opening cysteine and the closing phenylalanine or tryptophan. The D gene is left open where the match is weak. The size field is filled for only some rows; it gives once, few, many or a size class.

j_gene,abundance,v_gene,d_gene,CDR3nt,CDR3aa
TRBJ2-1,NA,TRBV2,TRBD1,TGTGCCAGCAGTGTAGGGCAGGGGGAGAAGCATGAGCAGTTCTTC,CASSVGQGEKHEQFF
TRBJ2-3,few,TRBV15,TRBD2,TGTGCCACCAGCAGTACTAGCGGGGGGCCCTCTCTCACAGATACGCAGTATTTT,CATSSTSGGPSLTDTQYF
TRBJ2-5,NA,TRBV6-5,NA,TGTGCCAGCAGTTACATGTGGGGGGGCCGGGAGACCCAGTACTTC,CASSYMWGGRETQYF
TRBJ1-5,NA,TRBV2,TRBD1,TGTGCCAGCAGGGGGGGACAGGGGTTCCCTAGCAATCAGCCCCAGCATTTT,CASRGGQGFPSNQPQHF
TRBJ1-2,once,TRBV4-1,NA,TGCGCCAGCAGCCAAGGCCAGGGGATAGGCGGCTACACCTTC,CASSQGQGIGGYTF
TRBJ2-5,NA,TRBV2,TRBD2,TGTGCCAGCAGCGGGGAGTACGACGGGGGGTGCCAAGAGACCCAGTACTTC,CASSGEYDGGCQETQYF
TRBJ2-5,NA,TRBV5-1,NA,TGCGCCAGCAGGCCCCCCCCTCGCAGCGGTCCCCCAGAGACCCAGTACTTC,CASRPPPRSGPPETQYF
TRBJ1-2,NA,TRBV19,TRBD1,TGTGCGTCAGGCGCACGGGACAGGGGTAATGGCTACACCTTC,CASGARDRGNGYTF
TRBJ1-2,NA,TRBV6-1,NA,TGTGCCAGCAGACAGGGATTCAGCTACACCTTC,CASRQGFSYTF
TRBJ1-6,NA,TRBV30,NA,TGTGCCTGGACACGACCAGGGAAAAGATATAATTCACCCCTCCACTTT,CAWTRPGKRYNSPLHF
TRBJ2-3,NA,TRBV7-2,NA,TGTGCCAGCAGCTTCTACGGGGGACGCACAGATACGCAGTATTTT,CASSFYGGRTDTQYF
TRBJ1-2,NA,TRBV30,NA,TGTGCCTGGCGGGGGGTACACACCTTC,CAWRGVHTF
TRBJ2-1,NA,TRBV7-3,TRBD2,TGTGCCAGCAGCTTATACCCCTTGGAGCGGGGGCGCCAAAATGAGCAGTTCTTC,CASSLYPLERGRQNEQFF
TRBJ1-1,NA,TRBV29-1,TRBD1,TGCAGCGTGCGATGGACAGGAGAAGCTTTCTTT,CSVRWTGEAFF
TRBJ1-3,NA,TRBV7-3,NA,TGTGCCAGCAGCTTAACGGAGGGCAGGGAATGGACCACCATATATTTT,CASSLTEGREWTTIYF
TRBJ1-5,NA,TRBV4-1,TRBD1,TGCGCCAGCAGCCAAGATCCCCTCCACAGGGGCGGTCAGCCCCAGCATTTT,CASSQDPLHRGGQPQHF
TRBJ2-7,NA,TRBV28,TRBD2,TGTGCCAGCAGCCCCACTTCGACTAGCGGGGGGTACTACGAGCAGTACTTC,CASSPTSTSGGYYEQYF
TRBJ2-3,NA,TRBV6-1,TRBD1,TGTGCCAGCAGTGAACCCCAGGGCAGGGGGCAAAGAGATACGCAGTATTTT,CASSEPQGRGQRDTQYF
TRBJ1-1,NA,TRBV10-3,TRBD1,TGTGCCATCAGATGCGTTCAGGGGGCTAACACTGAAGCTTTCTTT,CAIRCVQGANTEAFF
TRBJ1-1,NA,TRBV4-3,NA,TGCGCCAGCCGCTCCAGGGGGAACACTGAAGCTTTCTTT,CASRSRGNTEAFF
TRBJ1-4,NA,TRBV5-1,NA,TGCGCCAGCCGTCTCAGGGAAAAGGGGGATAATGAAAAACTGTTTTTT,CASRLREKGDNEKLFF
TRBJ2-1,NA,TRBV29-1,NA,TGCAGCGCGATGGGGGAACAGGGCGGCGGCAATGAGCAGTTCTTC,CSAMGEQGGGNEQFF
TRBJ2-7,NA,TRBV28,NA,TGTGCCAGCAGTTTAATTCCCTTAAACAGGGATAGATCCTACGAGCAGTACTTC,CASSLIPLNRDRSYEQYF
TRBJ2-7,NA,TRBV5-1,NA,TGCGCCAGCAGGATCGTCGAGGACAGCTCCTACGAGCAGTACTTC,CASRIVEDSSYEQYF
TRBJ1-1,NA,TRBV5-1,TRBD1,TGCGCCAGCACCGAGGGGACAGCGAACACTGAAGCTTTCTTT,CASTEGTANTEAFF
TRBJ2-1,NA,TRBV4-2,TRBD2,TGTGCCAGCAGCCCAAACGGACTAGCTTCCTACAATGAGCAGTTCTTC,CASSPNGLASYNEQFF
TRBJ1-1,few,TRBV11-2,NA,TGTGCCAGCAGCCTCTCGAGCACTGAAGCTTTCTTT,CASSLSSTEAFF
TRBJ1-3,NA,TRBV9,NA,TGTGCCAGCAGCGAGGGGGGGAACACCATATATTTT,CASSEGGNTIYF
TRBJ1-6,few,TRBV2,TRBD1,TGTGCCAGCAGCTACCGGACAGGGGGTAATTCACCCCTCCACTTT,CASSYRTGGNSPLHF